Each of the 32 T cell receptor beta chains below was sequenced from the same sample in a study of blood T cell repertoires in COVID-19. The assay was immunoSEQ multiplex PCR, and TCRdb's table has in-frame clones only and misses some. This table has more than 45,000 clones, around 90% appearing once. Specimen: peripheral blood. These receptors were collected from a woman aged 80 or older with COVID-19, enrolled during active disease.

The gene calls are TRBV4-1 and TRBJ1-2, with D possibly TRBD1 on 5 matching bases. In germline, CDR1 is MGHRA, CDR2 YSYEKL. The CDR3 sequence is 18 residues long. V was cut by 1 base and J by 1 base, with 19 bases left in between. The CDR3 DNA reads TGCGCCAGCAGCCAAGTCAGGGAATCCGTTTCCATTAACTATGGCTACACCTTC. Amino acids: CASSQVRESVSINYGYTF.

The V gene is TRBV14, the J gene TRBJ1-1; 8 nucleotides agree with TRBD1. Germline values: CDR1 SGHDN, CDR2 FVKESK. This CDR3 has 14 amino acids. Trimming removed 5 bases from V and 5 bases from J; junction bases left unmatched: 7. The CDR3 sequence is CASSEQGAITEAFF. As DNA, the CDR3 is TGTGCCAGCAGCGAGCAGGGGGCGATTACTGAAGCTTTCTTT.

This clone was picked up one time. The J gene is TRBJ1-4, the V gene TRBV5-8; TRBD1 might be the D (6 bases). V dropped 6 bases and J dropped 5 bases, with 11 bases sitting between them. Germline CDR1 and CDR2: SGHTS and YDEGEE. This CDR3 spans 13 amino acids. In DNA form, the CDR3 reads TGTGCCAGCACGGACAGAAACAATGAAAAACTGTTTTTT. It encodes CASTDRNNEKLFF.

This clone was found once. This chain links TRBV9 with TRBJ1-2; TRBD1 agrees at 10 bases. The CDR3 spans 18 residues. J lost 4 bases, V lost 7 bases, and 19 bases had no gene match. CDR1 SGDLS and CDR2 YYNGEE come from the germline V gene. As DNA, the CDR3 is TGTGCCAGCTCTCAAGGTGGGACAGGGGTTTCAAGGGGCTATGGCTACACCTTC. Protein product: CASSQGGTGVSRGYGYTF.

This clone appeared a few times. The rearrangement uses TRBV5-4 and TRBJ2-7; perhaps TRBD1 as D (6 bases). The V end lost 0 bases, the J end lost 4 bases, and 11 bases lay between the germline ends. Germline V gene lookup returns CDR1 SGHNT and CDR2 YYREEE (reference sequence). The CDR3 sequence is 14 residues long. For the CDR3, the DNA is TGTGCCAGCAGCTTGGGCCAGGGGTTATACGAGCAGTACTTC. This gives the protein CASSLGQGLYEQYF.

The rearrangement joins TRBV29-1 to TRBJ2-7; possible D gene TRBD1, 5 bases. The CDR3 length is 14 residues. Trimming pared 5 bases from V and 0 bases from J, leaving 14 bases between. CDR1 and CDR2 (germline): SQVTM, ANQGSEA. CDR3 bases: TGCAGCGTTCGGATGACAGTGACCTCCTACGAGCAGTACTTC. Translation: CSVRMTVTSYEQYF.

This chain connects TRBV6-1 to TRBJ1-1; D ambiguous. CDR3 length equals 14 residues. V dropped 1 base and J dropped 0 bases, with 6 bases sitting between them. CDR1 is MNHNS and CDR2 is SASEGT in the germline V gene. The CDR3 DNA is TGTGCCAGCAGTGAAGGGGCCTTGAACACTGAAGCTTTCTTT. Its translation is CASSEGALNTEAFF.

The chain recombines TRBV3-1 (or the pseudogene TRBV3-2) with TRBJ1-4, with D perhaps matching TRBD1 (5 bases). Trimming shortened V by 0 bases and J by 8 bases, and 13 bases separated the two germline ends. The CDR3 has 15 residues. Germline CDR1 is LGHDT and CDR2 is YNNKEL (reference sequence). The CDR3 DNA reads TGTGCCAGCAGCCAAGAATGGGGCTCGGAAGAAAAACTGTTTTTT. Protein: CASSQEWGSEEKLFF.

The gene calls are TRBV12-3 or TRBV12-4 and TRBJ2-5; D remains unclear. The CDR3 totals 11 residues. V lost 6 bases to trimming and J lost 3 bases, with 5 bases between them. This chain's CDR3 is CASSLEETQYF. The CDR3 DNA reads as TGTGCCAGCAGCCTCGAAGAGACCCAGTACTTC.

The rearrangement links TRBV5-6 to TRBJ2-7; D perhaps matches TRBD1 (6 bases). The length of the CDR3 is 17 residues. Germline loops: CDR1 SGHDT, CDR2 YYEEEE. Trimming removed 4 bases at V and 0 bases at J, with 20 bases between. In nucleotides, the CDR3 is TGTGCCAGCAGCCTCACCAAGGACAGTCTATACTCCTACGAGCAGTACTTC. Protein sequence: CASSLTKDSLYSYEQYF.

V usage is TRBV9 and J usage is TRBJ2-7; D call uncertain. The CDR3 runs 15 residues. The V end was cut by 0 bases, the J end by 2 bases, with 12 bases between. CDR1 is SGDLS and CDR2 is YYNGEE in the germline V gene. The CDR3 sequence: CASSVGGRGTYEQYF. CDR3 in DNA: TGTGCCAGCAGCGTAGGCGGCCGAGGAACCTACGAGCAGTACTTC. The complete variable domain, with remaining parts taken from reference TRBV9 and TRBJ2-7, reads DSGVTQTPKHLITATGQRVTLRCSPRSGDLSVYWYQQSLDQGLQFLIQYYNGEERAKGNILERFSAQQFPDLHSELNLSSLELGDSALYFCASSVGGRGTYEQYFGPGTRLTVT.

This clone was found once. This chain uses TRBV7-9 with TRBJ2-2; a possible D gene is TRBD2 (6 bases). V lost 5 bases to trimming and J lost 4 bases, with 8 bases between them. The CDR3 runs 13 residues. Per the germline V gene, CDR1 is SEHNR and CDR2 is FQNEAQ (reference sequence). This CDR3 is CASSLTSTGELFF. The CDR3 DNA is TGTGCCAGCAGCCTGACTAGCACCGGGGAGCTGTTTTTT. Full variable domain (rest looked up from reference TRBV7-9 and TRBJ2-2): DTGVSQNPRHKITKRGQNVTFRCDPISEHNRLYWYRQTLGQGPEFLTYFQNEAQLEKSRLLSDRFSAERPKGSFSTLEIQRTEQGDSAMYLCASSLTSTGELFFGEGSRLTVL.

The rearrangement uses TRBV10-3 and TRBJ2-6; the match to TRBD1 covers 12 bases. Germline lookup yields CDR1 ENHRY and CDR2 SYGVKD. Trimming at V came to 11 bases and at J to 0 bases, leaving 5 bases not matched to a gene. The CDR3 has 16 residues. CDR3 in DNA: TGTGCCTTTGGGACAGGGGGCCTCTCTGGGGCCAACGTCCTGACTTTC. Its protein product is CAFGTGGLSGANVLTF.

The rearrangement links TRBV6-5 to TRBJ1-2; 7 nucleotides line up with TRBD1. The CDR3 spans 14 residues. The V gene end was trimmed by 7 bases and the J gene end by 0 bases; junction bases not matched to a gene: 5. CDR1 is MNHEY and CDR2 is SVGAGI in the germline V gene. The DNA of the CDR3 is TGTGCCAGCATAAACAGGGGATCTAACTATGGCTACACCTTC. Protein: CASINRGSNYGYTF.

This clone occurred once. This chain uses TRBV9 with TRBJ2-7; D remains ambiguous. V lost 4 bases and J 3 bases, leaving 5 bases between the germline ends. CDR3 size: 11 residues. In germline, CDR1 is SGDLS, CDR2 YYNGEE. CDR3 sequence: CASSPNYEQYF. CDR3 nucleotides: TGTGCCAGCAGCCCTAACTACGAGCAGTACTTC.

V gene TRBV5-1 combines with J gene TRBJ1-4; perhaps TRBD1 as D (5 bases). Trimming shortened V by 7 bases and J by 6 bases, and 22 bases separated the two germline ends. The CDR3 runs 16 residues. The V gene's germline CDR1 is SGHRS and CDR2 YFSETQ. CDR3 DNA sequence: TGCGCCAGCTCTAATACAGGCCAGACCCTTCATGAAAAACTGTTTTTT. This gives the protein CASSNTGQTLHEKLFF.

This rearrangement joins TRBV4-1 to TRBJ1-2, with no clear D. CDR3 length: 14 residues. Trimming cost V 0 bases and J 5 bases, with 10 bases left between them. CDR1 and CDR2 (germline): MGHRA, YSYEKL. This CDR3 reads CASSQDPGWYGYTF. The CDR3 DNA follows: TGCGCCAGCAGCCAAGATCCGGGGTGGTATGGCTACACCTTC.

V gene TRBV5-1 combines with J gene TRBJ1-6; D is unresolved. This CDR3 contains 14 residues. The V gene's germline CDR1 is SGHRS and CDR2 YFSETQ. The V end was cut by 2 bases, the J end by 8 bases, with 11 bases between. CDR3 sequence (DNA): TGCGCCAGCAGCTTTTTACAGCAAGATTCACCCCTCCACTTT. This translates into CASSFLQQDSPLHF.

The rearrangement links TRBV9 to TRBJ2-3; D remains ambiguous. From germline, CDR1 is SGDLS and CDR2 YYNGEE. The germline V and J ends were trimmed by 2 bases and 4 bases, with 11 bases remaining between them. The CDR3 contains 14 residues. CDR3 DNA sequence: TGTGCCAGCAGCGTCTCCTCTCAGGCAGATACGCAGTATTTT. This codes for CASSVSSQADTQYF.

Only a few counts were recorded for this clone. The chain uses TRBV10-1 and TRBJ1-1; unclear D gene. This CDR3 has 13 residues. Germline V gene sequence: CDR1 WNHNN, CDR2 SYGVQD (reference sequence). Trimming left V 6 bases short and J 10 bases short, with 18 bases between. CDR3 sequence reads: CASSAKIPTGAFF. In DNA form, the CDR3 reads TGCGCCAGCAGCGCGAAAATCCCCACGGGAGCTTTCTTT.

V usage is TRBV18 and J usage is TRBJ1-4; tentatively, D is TRBD1 (6 bases). V shed 5 bases and J shed 8 bases, with 18 bases lying between them. The CDR3 runs to 15 residues. The germline gives CDR1 KGHSH, CDR2 LQKENI. In DNA, the CDR3 is TGTGCCAGCTCATCTTCGGGCAGGGGTGGAGAAAAACTGTTTTTT. This encodes CASSSSGRGGEKLFF.

The rearrangement uses TRBV19 and TRBJ1-1, with 7 bases identical to TRBD1. The junction had 5 bases not matched to a gene; V was cut back by 3 bases and J by 4 bases. CDR3 size: 14 residues. Germline CDR1 LNHDA, CDR2 SQIVND (reference sequence). The CDR3 sequence is CASSITAGGTEAFF. The CDR3 nucleotides are TGTGCCAGTAGTATTACGGCAGGGGGCACTGAAGCTTTCTTT.

The chain combines TRBV24-1 with TRBJ1-5; 8 bases fit TRBD1. The CDR3 runs to 19 residues. Germline CDR1 is KGHDR and CDR2 is SFDVKD. J lost 7 bases, V lost 0 bases, and 16 bases had no gene match. CDR3 sequence (DNA): TGTGCCACCAGTGATTTGCGGTGGGGACAGGAATCCCGAAGGCAGCCCCAGCATTTT. Protein: CATSDLRWGQESRRQPQHF.

CDR3 DNA sequence: TGCGCCAGCAGCTTGGGGGAGGTCGGAGAGACCCAGTACTTC. It is translated as CASSLGEVGETQYF. V is TRBV5-1 and J is TRBJ2-5; a weak D match, TRBD2 (6 bases). Germline V gene sequence: CDR1 SGHRS, CDR2 YFSETQ. The CDR3 is 14 residues long. The germline V and J ends were trimmed by 0 bases and 4 bases, with 10 bases remaining between them. Full variable domain (remainder filled in from reference TRBV5-1 and TRBJ2-5): KAGVTQTPRYLIKTRGQQVTLSCSPISGHRSVSWYQQTPGQGLQFLFEYFSETQRNKGNFPGRFSGRQFSNSRSEMNVSTLELGDSALYLCASSLGEVGETQYFGPGTRLLVL.

The rearrangement links TRBV27 to TRBJ1-2, with no clear D. With 5 bases removed from V and 6 bases from J, the gap between germline ends came to 19 bases. Germline V gene data show CDR1 as MNHEY and CDR2 as SMNVEV (reference sequence). The CDR3 has 15 residues. The CDR3 sequence: CASSPDGVVMHGYTF. DNA for the CDR3: TGTGCCAGCAGTCCAGACGGAGTGGTTATGCATGGCTACACCTTC.

V usage is TRBV10-3 and J usage is TRBJ2-2; a possible D gene is TRBD1 (5 bases). Trimming cost V 8 bases and J 7 bases, with 14 bases left between them. CDR1 is ENHRY, CDR2 SYGVKD, per germline. There are 13 residues in the CDR3. The CDR3 spells CAIRKGQDGELFF. The CDR3 nucleotides read TGTGCCATCCGAAAGGGGCAGGACGGGGAGCTGTTTTTT.

The gene calls are TRBV7-9 and TRBJ2-3; D remains ambiguous. The germline V gene encodes CDR1 SEHNR and CDR2 FQNEAQ (reference sequence). Trimming stripped 5 bases from V and 0 bases from J, with 9 bases between. CDR3 size: 14 residues. The CDR3 nucleotides read TGTGCCAGCAGCGTGACGGGTAGCACAGATACGCAGTATTTT. This encodes CASSVTGSTDTQYF.

The chain employs TRBV15 and TRBJ1-3; D ambiguous. The V and J ends lost 0 bases and 0 bases respectively, with 6 bases between them. This CDR3 comprises 15 residues. CDR1 LNHNV and CDR2 YYDKDF come from the germline V gene (reference sequence). The CDR3 coding sequence is TGTGCCACCAGCAGAGATCGAGGCTCTGGAAACACCATATATTTT. Its translation is CATSRDRGSGNTIYF. The full variable domain, its missing parts supplied by reference TRBV15 and TRBJ1-3, is DAMVIQNPRYQVTQFGKPVTLSCSQTLNHNVMYWYQQKSSQAPKLLFHYYDKDFNNEADTPDNFQSRRPNTSFCFLDIRSPGLGDTAMYLCATSRDRGSGNTIYFGEGSWLTVV.

J is TRBJ1-1 and V is TRBV12-3 or TRBV12-4; D is ambiguous. This CDR3 is 12 amino acids long. Trimming removed 3 bases from V and 6 bases from J, with 8 bases in between. CDR3 bases: TGTGCCAGCAGTTTGACCGGGTCTGAAGCTTTCTTT. Translating it yields CASSLTGSEAFF.

J is TRBJ2-5 and V is TRBV11-2, with 7 bases fitting TRBD2. V lost 4 bases and J lost 7; bases outside the gene matches: 9. The CDR3 sequence is 14 residues long. CDR1 SGHAT and CDR2 FQNNGV come from the germline V gene. The CDR3 nucleotides are TGTGCCAGCAGCTCTACCGGGACTAAAGCGACCCAGTACTTC. Amino acid sequence: CASSSTGTKATQYF.

This clone was recorded only once. This chain uses TRBV9 with TRBJ2-1; D possibly corresponds to TRBD1 (7 bases). Germline V gene lookup returns CDR1 SGDLS and CDR2 YYNGEE. The CDR3 is made up of 13 amino acids. Trimming took off 3 bases at V and 9 bases at J, with 13 bases between the two ends. The CDR3 spells CASSGRDSGEQFF. In DNA form, the CDR3 reads TGTGCCAGCAGCGGGAGGGACAGTGGTGAGCAGTTCTTC.

The rearrangement joins TRBV18 to TRBJ2-7; D not resolved. CDR3 length: 13 amino acids. Germline lookup yields CDR1 KGHSH and CDR2 LQKENI. Trimming stripped 1 base from V and 3 bases from J, with 7 bases between. The DNA for the CDR3 is TGTGCCAGCTCACCACAAAACAGCTACGAGCAGTACTTC. It specifies CASSPQNSYEQYF.